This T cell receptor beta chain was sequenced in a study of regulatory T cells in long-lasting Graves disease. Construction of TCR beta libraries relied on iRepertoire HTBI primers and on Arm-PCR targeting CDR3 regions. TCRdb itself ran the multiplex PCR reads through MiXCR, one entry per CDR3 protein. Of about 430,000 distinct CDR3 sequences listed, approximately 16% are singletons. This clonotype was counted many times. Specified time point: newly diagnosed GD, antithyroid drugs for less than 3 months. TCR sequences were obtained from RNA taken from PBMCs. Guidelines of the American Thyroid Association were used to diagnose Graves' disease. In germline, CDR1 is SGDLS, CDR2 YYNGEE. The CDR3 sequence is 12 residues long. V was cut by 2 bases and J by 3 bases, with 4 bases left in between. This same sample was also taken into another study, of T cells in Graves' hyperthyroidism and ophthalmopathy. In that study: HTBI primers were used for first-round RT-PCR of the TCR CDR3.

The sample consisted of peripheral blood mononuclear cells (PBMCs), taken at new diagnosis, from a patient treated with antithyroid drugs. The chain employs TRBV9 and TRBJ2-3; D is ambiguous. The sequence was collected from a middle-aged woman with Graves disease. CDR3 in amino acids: CASSVGTDTQYF. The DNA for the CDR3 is TGTGCCAGCAGCGTGGGGACAGATACGCAGTATTTT.